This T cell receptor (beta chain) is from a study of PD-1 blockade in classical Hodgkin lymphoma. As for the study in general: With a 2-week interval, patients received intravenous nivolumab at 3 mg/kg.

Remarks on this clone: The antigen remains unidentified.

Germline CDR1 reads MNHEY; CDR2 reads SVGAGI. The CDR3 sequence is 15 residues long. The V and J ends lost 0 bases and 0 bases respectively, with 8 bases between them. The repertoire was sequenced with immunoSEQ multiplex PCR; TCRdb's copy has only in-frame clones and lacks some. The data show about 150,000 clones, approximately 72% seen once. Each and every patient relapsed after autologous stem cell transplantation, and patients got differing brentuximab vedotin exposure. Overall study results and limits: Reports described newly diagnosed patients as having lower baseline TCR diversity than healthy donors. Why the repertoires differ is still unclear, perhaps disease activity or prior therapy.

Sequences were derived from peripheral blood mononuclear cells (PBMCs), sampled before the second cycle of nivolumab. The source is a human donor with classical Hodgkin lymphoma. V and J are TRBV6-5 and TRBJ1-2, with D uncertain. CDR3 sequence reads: CASSYSSVSNYGYTF. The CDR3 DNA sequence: TGTGCCAGCAGTTACTCATCAGTTTCTAACTATGGCTACACCTTC.